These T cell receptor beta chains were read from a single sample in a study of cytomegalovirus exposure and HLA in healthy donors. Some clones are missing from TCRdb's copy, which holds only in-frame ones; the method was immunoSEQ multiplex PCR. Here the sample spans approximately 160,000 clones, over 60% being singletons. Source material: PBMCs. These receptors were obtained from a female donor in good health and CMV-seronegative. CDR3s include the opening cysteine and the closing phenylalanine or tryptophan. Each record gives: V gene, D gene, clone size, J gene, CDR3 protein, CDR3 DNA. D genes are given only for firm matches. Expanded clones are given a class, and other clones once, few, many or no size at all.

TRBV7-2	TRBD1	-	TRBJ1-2	CASNLEAGQLYGYTF	TGTGCCAGCAATCTCGAGGCGGGACAGCTCTATGGCTACACCTTC
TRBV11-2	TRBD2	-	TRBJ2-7	CASSRTLAGSIYEQYF	TGTGCCAGCAGCCGAACACTAGCGGGGTCCATCTACGAGCAGTACTTC
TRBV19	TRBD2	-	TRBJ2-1	CASSSGGLAGDRNEQFF	TGTGCCAGTAGTTCTGGGGGACTAGCGGGAGATAGGAATGAGCAGTTCTTC
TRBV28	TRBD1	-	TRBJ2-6	CASSLSGGDPGANVLTF	TGTGCCAGCAGTTTGTCAGGGGGAGACCCTGGGGCCAACGTCCTGACTTTC
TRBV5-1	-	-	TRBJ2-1	CASSQKGGVTYNEQFF	TGCGCCAGCAGCCAAAAAGGGGGGGTGACCTACAATGAGCAGTTCTTC
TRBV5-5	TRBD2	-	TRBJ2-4	CASSSLAGEAKNIQYF	TGTGCCAGCAGCTCTCTAGCGGGAGAGGCCAAAAACATTCAGTACTTC
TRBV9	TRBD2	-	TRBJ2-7	CASTERKRSGPGLGGSYEQYF	TGTGCCAGCACCGAACGGAAGCGGAGTGGTCCCGGTTTGGGCGGGAGCTACGAGCAGTACTTC
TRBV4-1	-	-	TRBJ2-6	CASSGYRSDGLTF	TGCGCCAGCAGCGGCTACAGGTCGGACGGCCTGACTTTC
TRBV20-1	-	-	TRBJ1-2	CSARDARYTF	TGCAGTGCTAGAGACGCGCGCTACACCTTC
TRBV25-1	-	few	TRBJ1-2	CASSELGSSGRANYGYTF	TGTGCCAGCAGTGAATTGGGGTCGTCAGGGAGGGCTAACTATGGCTACACCTTC
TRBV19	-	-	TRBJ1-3	CASKTTLLGNTIYF	TGTGCCAGTAAAACTACACTACTCGGAAACACCATATATTTT
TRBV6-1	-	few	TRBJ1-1	CASRGQLNTEAFF	TGTGCCAGCAGAGGACAGCTGAACACTGAAGCTTTCTTT
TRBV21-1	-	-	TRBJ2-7	CASSYLTGTGTYEQYF	TGTGCCAGCAGCTACCTGACCGGGACAGGGACGTACGAGCAGTACTTC
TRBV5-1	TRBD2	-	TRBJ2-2	CASSRGGVPGELFF	TGCGCCAGCAGCCGGGGGGGGGTCCCCGGGGAGCTGTTTTTT
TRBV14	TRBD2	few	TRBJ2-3	CATRSLAGSTDTQYF	TGTGCCACCCGGAGCCTAGCGGGGAGCACAGATACGCAGTATTTT
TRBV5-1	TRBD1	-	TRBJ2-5	CASSLVQQGAGETQYF	TGCGCCAGCAGCTTGGTGCAACAGGGGGCTGGAGAGACCCAGTACTTC
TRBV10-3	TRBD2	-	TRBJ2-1	CAISLAGNEQFF	TGTGCCATCAGCCTAGCGGGGAATGAGCAGTTCTTC
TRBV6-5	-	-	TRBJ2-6	CASRGSGANGLTF	TGTGCCAGCAGGGGCTCTGGGGCCAACGGCCTGACTTTC
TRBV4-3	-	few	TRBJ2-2	CASSPDSAALTGELFF	TGCGCCAGCAGCCCGGACAGCGCGGCATTGACCGGGGAGCTGTTTTTT
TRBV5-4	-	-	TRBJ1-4	CASSLPGSTNEKLFF	TGTGCCAGCAGCTTACCGGGATCAACTAATGAAAAACTGTTTTTT
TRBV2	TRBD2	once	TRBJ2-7	CASRKIAGGSYEQYF	TGTGCCAGCAGGAAGATAGCGGGAGGGTCCTACGAGCAGTACTTC
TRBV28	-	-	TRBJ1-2	CASSLTGIRNTNYGYTF	TGTGCCAGCAGTTTGACAGGCATACGAAATACTAACTATGGCTACACCTTC
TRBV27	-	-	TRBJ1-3	CASSLGPTGHRTGNTIYF	TGTGCCAGCAGTTTGGGACCCACGGGACACAGAACGGGAAACACCATATATTTT
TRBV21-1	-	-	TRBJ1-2	CASSKSGRELDYGYTF	TGTGCCAGCAGCAAGAGTGGCAGGGAACTCGACTATGGCTACACCTTC
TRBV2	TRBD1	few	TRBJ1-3	CAQGAEGNGNTIYF	TGTGCTCAGGGGGCAGAGGGTAATGGAAACACCATATATTTT
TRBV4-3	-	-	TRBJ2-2	CASSQDTGKKKLFF	TGCGCCAGCAGCCAAGATACAGGGAAGAAGAAGCTGTTTTTT
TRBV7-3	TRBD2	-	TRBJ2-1	CASSSGLAGGTYNEQFF	TGTGCCAGCAGCTCTGGACTAGCGGGAGGGACCTACAATGAGCAGTTCTTC
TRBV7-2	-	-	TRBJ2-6	CASSPKSSPLSGANGLTF	TGTGCCAGCAGCCCTAAATCCTCCCCTCTCTCTGGGGCCAACGGCCTGACTTTC
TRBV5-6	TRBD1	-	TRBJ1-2	CASSLETGRPLGTF	TGTGCCAGCAGCTTGGAGACAGGGAGGCCTCTAGGCACCTTC
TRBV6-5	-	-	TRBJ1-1	CASSSGGRGVFF	TGTGCCAGCAGTTCAGGTGGCAGGGGAGTTTTCTTT
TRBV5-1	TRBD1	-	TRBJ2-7	CASSRRQGLLSSSYEQYF	TGCGCCAGCAGCCGGAGACAGGGCTTGTTATCGAGCTCCTACGAGCAGTACTTC
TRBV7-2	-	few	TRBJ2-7	CASSFGGNPLRAIDF	TGTGCCAGCAGCTTTGGGGGCAACCCTCTACGAGCGATTGACTTC
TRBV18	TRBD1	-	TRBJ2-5	CASSPPDRIRQETQYF	TGTGCCAGCTCACCACCGGACAGGATTAGGCAAGAGACCCAGTACTTC
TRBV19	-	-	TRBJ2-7	CASSRTGNYEQYF	TGTGCCAGTAGCCGCACAGGAAACTACGAGCAGTACTTC
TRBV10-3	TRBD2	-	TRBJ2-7	CAISERLAGDEQYF	TGTGCCATCAGTGAAAGACTAGCGGGAGACGAGCAGTACTTC
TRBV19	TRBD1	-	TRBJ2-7	CATGIGTGIGEQYF	TGTGCCACCGGGATCGGGACAGGGATAGGCGAGCAGTACTTC
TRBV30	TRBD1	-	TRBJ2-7	CAWNDPGQGNEQYF	TGTGCCTGGAACGACCCGGGACAGGGTAACGAGCAGTACTTC